These 30 T cell receptor beta chains were sequenced from one sample in a study of T-cell reconstitution after alpha-beta-depleted transplantation in children. Using unique molecular identifiers, the investigators prepared the TCRbeta library. TCRdb recomputed calls from the PCR reads with MiXCR, one row per CDR3 protein. Among about 250,000 distinct CDR3 sequences listed, 20% to 30% were seen once. The input for sequencing was PBMCs, mostly from graft donor cells, taken 360 days after TCRalphabeta/CD19-depleted stem cell transplant. The receptors derive from a female patient aged 2 to 10 who had a stem cell transplant for congenital amegakaryocytic thrombocytopenia, so the T cells may come from the graft donor.

This clonotype was picked up many times. The V gene is TRBV12-3 or TRBV12-4, the J gene TRBJ2-5; TRBD1 or TRBD2 may be the D gene (5 bases each). This CDR3 is 13 amino acids long. The V and J ends lost 7 bases and 5 bases respectively, with 14 bases between them. CDR3 loop: CASIRGEGETQYF. The CDR3, as DNA: TGTGCCAGCATAAGGGGTGAGGGGGAGACCCAGTACTTC.

The chain is built from TRBV24-1 and TRBJ2-7, with D perhaps given as TRBD1 or TRBD2 (5 bases each). Germline V gene sequence: CDR1 KGHDR, CDR2 SFDVKD. The CDR3 consists of 13 residues. Trimming removed 11 bases at V and 6 bases at J, with 19 bases between. In nucleotides, the CDR3 is TGTGCCATCATGGGGCAGGGAGTCGGCGAGCAGTACTTC. Translating gives CAIMGQGVGEQYF.

The chain employs TRBV4-1 and TRBJ2-1; 10 nucleotides line up with TRBD1. Germline CDR1 and CDR2: MGHRA and YSYEKL. V was clipped by 0 bases and J by 4 bases; unmatched bases: 6. This CDR3 spans 17 amino acids. The CDR3 nucleotides are TGCGCCAGCAGCCAAGATCGACAGGGGGCTCGGTACAATGAGCAGTTCTTC. Translated: CASSQDRQGARYNEQFF.

The chain employs TRBV7-2 and TRBJ2-7; the D gene could be TRBD1 or TRBD2 (7 bases each). This CDR3 comprises 15 residues. V was shortened by 5 bases and J by 5 bases, with 19 bases between the two germline ends. Germline lookup yields CDR1 SGHTA and CDR2 FQGNSA. CDR3 residues: CASSPWGGQGDEQYF. The CDR3 coding sequence is TGTGCCAGCAGCCCATGGGGGGGGCAGGGGGACGAGCAGTACTTC.

This clonotype was seen repeatedly, ten times or more. V gene TRBV5-1 combines with J gene TRBJ2-1; 10 bases map to TRBD2. Germline assignment: CDR1 SGHRS and CDR2 YFSETQ. This CDR3 contains 15 residues. The trim removed 0 bases at V and 8 bases at J, leaving 5 bases unmatched. The CDR3, as DNA: TGCGCCAGCAGCTTGGCTAGCGGGGGCAGGCATGAGCAGTTCTTC. Translation gives CASSLASGGRHEQFF.

In regard to this clonotype: This may be a read error: a much more frequent sequence differs by one nucleotide. The chain carries TRBV12-3 or TRBV12-4 and TRBJ2-1, with no clear D. CDR3 length equals 11 residues. Trimming took off 10 bases at V and 4 bases at J, with 8 bases between the two ends. The CDR3 spells CAITSYNEQFF. Written as DNA, the CDR3 is TGTGCCATCACCTCATACAATGAGCAGTTCTTC.

This clonotype was observed a handful of times. The V and J genes are TRBV4-1 and TRBJ1-2, with D possibly TRBD1 on 5 matching bases. The CDR3 totals 13 residues. CDR1 and CDR2 from the germline V gene are MGHRA and YSYEKL. Trimming pared 1 base from V and 5 bases from J, leaving 8 bases between. CDR3 loop: CASSQGGRYGYTF. The DNA for the CDR3 is TGCGCCAGCAGCCAAGGGGGGAGATATGGCTACACCTTC.

Written as DNA, the CDR3 is TGTGCCAGCAGCCTTCTAGCGGGGGAAACCTACAATGAGCAGTTCTTC. It codes for CASSLLAGETYNEQFF. The rearrangement links TRBV7-6 to TRBJ2-1; the match to TRBD2 covers 10 bases. CDR3 length: 16 residues. CDR1 SGHVS and CDR2 FNYEAQ come from the germline V gene. J gave up 2 bases and V 5 bases, and 6 bases lay outside the gene matches.

Many counts were recorded for this clonotype. The CDR3 sequence is CASSQEKLVHNGELFF. Written as DNA, the CDR3 is TGTGCCAGCAGCCAAGAGAAGCTCGTCCACAACGGGGAGCTGTTTTTT. The chain recombines TRBV3-1 with TRBJ2-2; D is unresolved. This CDR3 is 16 amino acids long. Germline V gene data show CDR1 as LGHDT and CDR2 as YNNKEL (reference sequence). Trimming left V 0 bases short and J 7 bases short, with 15 bases between.

The J gene is TRBJ2-2, the V gene TRBV12-3 or TRBV12-4, with a tentative D call TRBD1 (6 bases). This CDR3 comprises 18 residues. V was trimmed by 7 bases and J by 7 bases, leaving 28 bases between them. The DNA of the CDR3 is TGTGCCAGCACCTTCCGGGACACCCAACTCGGGGTCGGCGGGGAGCTGTTTTTT. As protein: CASTFRDTQLGVGGELFF.

This clonotype has a count of ten or more. The J gene is TRBJ2-2, the V gene TRBV10-3; D gene uncertain. Trimming left V 8 bases short and J 5 bases short, with 12 bases between. The CDR3 has 13 residues. CDR1 ENHRY and CDR2 SYGVKD come from the germline V gene. The CDR3 sequence: CAIRASETGELFF. For the CDR3, the DNA is TGTGCCATCCGAGCGTCTGAGACCGGGGAGCTGTTTTTT.

In this sample, this clonotype turned up many times. This chain connects TRBV20-1 to TRBJ1-6, with 7 positions matching TRBD1. V dropped 6 bases and J dropped 10; count of bases not matched to a gene: 15. This CDR3 is built from 15 residues. Germline lookup yields CDR1 DFQATT and CDR2 SNEGSKA (reference sequence). The chain's CDR3 is CSAPHVPDRESPLHF. In nucleotides, the CDR3 is TGCAGTGCACCTCACGTCCCAGACAGGGAATCACCCCTCCACTTT.

In its sample, this clonotype was seen a few times. The chain links TRBV5-1 to TRBJ1-1, with D possibly TRBD1 on 5 matching bases. The germline V gene has CDR1 SGHRS and CDR2 YFSETQ. This CDR3 region has 14 residues. Trimming shortened V by 4 bases and J by 2 bases, and 12 bases separated the two germline ends. The CDR3 coding sequence is TGCGCCAGCAGCAACCCGGGGGTTAACACTGAAGCTTTCTTT. This translates into CASSNPGVNTEAFF.

This clonotype showed up just once. The chain uses TRBV3-1 and TRBJ2-1; tentatively, D is TRBD2 (6 bases). Germline V gene data show CDR1 as LGHDT and CDR2 as YNNKEL (reference sequence). V was cut by 1 base and J by 7 bases, with 29 bases left in between. The CDR3 extends over 20 amino acids. CDR3 loop: CASSQAFAASARNGVNEQFF. The CDR3 coding sequence is TGTGCCAGCAGCCAAGCATTTGCGGCTAGCGCGAGGAATGGAGTTAATGAGCAGTTCTTC.

The V gene is TRBV6-2 or TRBV6-3, the J gene TRBJ2-4; no clear D gene. The V end lost 4 bases, the J end lost 2 bases, and 9 bases lay between the germline ends. The length of the CDR3 is 14 residues. Per germline, CDR1 MNHEY and CDR2 SVGEGT. The CDR3 protein is CASSFRTSKNIQYF. DNA for the CDR3: TGTGCCAGCAGTTTTCGGACCTCCAAAAACATTCAGTACTTC.

The chain links TRBV12-3 or TRBV12-4 to TRBJ2-3; D not resolved. Deletions cut 5 bases from V and 7 bases from J, with 7 bases between. The length of the CDR3 is 11 residues. Here the CDR3 reads CASSGTHTQYF. CDR3 nucleotides: TGTGCCAGCAGTGGTACGCATACGCAGTATTTT.

This clonotype was seen repeatedly, ten times or more. The gene calls are TRBV4-3 and TRBJ2-4; perhaps TRBD2 as D (5 bases). This CDR3 is 14 amino acids long. Per the germline V gene, CDR1 is LGHNA and CDR2 is YSLEER. Trimming pared 3 bases from V and 6 bases from J, leaving 12 bases between. CDR3 region: CASSQELAGNIQYF. Here the CDR3 DNA reads TGCGCCAGCAGCCAGGAGTTGGCGGGAAACATTCAGTACTTC.

This clonotype was seen a handful of times. The rearrangement joins TRBV12-3 or TRBV12-4 to TRBJ1-1; no clear D. V lost 7 bases and J 1 base, leaving 10 bases between the germline ends. CDR3 length: 13 amino acids. The CDR3 protein is CASTESRNTEAFF. As DNA, the CDR3 is TGTGCCAGCACTGAGTCCAGGAACACTGAAGCTTTCTTT.

The chain uses TRBV5-1 and TRBJ1-4; 8 nucleotides agree with TRBD1. CDR1 is SGHRS and CDR2 is YFSETQ in the germline V gene. This CDR3 is 14 amino acids long. Trimming took 5 bases from V and 2 from J; bases not matched to a gene: 2. CDR3 coding DNA: TGCGCCAGCAGGGACAGGGTTACTAATGAAAAACTGTTTTTT. This gives the protein CASRDRVTNEKLFF.

This chain uses TRBV7-9 with TRBJ1-2; TRBD1 matches at 7 bases. V was clipped by 0 bases and J by 8 bases; unmatched bases: 6. This CDR3 is built from 14 residues. CDR1 is SEHNR, CDR2 FQNEAQ, per germline (reference sequence). CDR3 loop: CASSLAVQGGGYTF. CDR3 in DNA: TGTGCCAGCAGCTTAGCGGTCCAGGGGGGAGGCTACACCTTC.

This clonotype came up a few times. This chain joins TRBV11-1 and TRBJ2-7; no clear D. The length of the CDR3 is 17 residues. Trimming took off 2 bases at V and 3 bases at J, with 20 bases between the two ends. Germline CDR1 SGHAT, CDR2 FQDESV (reference sequence). CDR3: CASSLMAPSAKIYEQYF. The CDR3 DNA reads as TGTGCCAGCAGCTTAATGGCCCCGAGCGCTAAAATCTACGAGCAGTACTTC.

This clonotype was recorded at least ten times. The chain is built from TRBV5-1 and TRBJ1-1; D not certain. Per the germline V gene, CDR1 is SGHRS and CDR2 is YFSETQ. The CDR3 is 14 amino acids. The V end was cut by 0 bases, the J end by 1 base, with 7 bases between. The CDR3 bases are TGCGCCAGCAGCTTGGTTGGCCAGAACACTGAAGCTTTCTTT. Translating it yields CASSLVGQNTEAFF. The full variable domain, completed using reference TRBV5-1 and TRBJ1-1, is KAGVTQTPRYLIKTRGQQVTLSCSPISGHRSVSWYQQTPGQGLQFLFEYFSETQRNKGNFPGRFSGRQFSNSRSEMNVSTLELGDSALYLCASSLVGQNTEAFFGQGTRLTVV.

V is TRBV6-1 and J is TRBJ2-1, with TRBD2 matching 10 bases. The CDR3 has 15 amino acids. Germline V CDR1 and CDR2: MNHNS, SASEGT. V trimming: 6 bases; J trimming: 9 bases; junction bases outside the gene matches: 11. In DNA form, the CDR3 reads TGTGCCAGCAGCGCCGGGACTAGCGTAAATGGTGAGCAGTTCTTC. The encoded protein is CASSAGTSVNGEQFF.

This clonotype showed up just a few times. This sequence joins TRBV5-1 and TRBJ2-3, with 7 positions matching TRBD1. V was pared by 3 bases and J by 1 base, with 5 bases of the junction left unmatched. The CDR3 is 15 residues long. Germline CDR1 is SGHRS and CDR2 is YFSETQ. The CDR3 protein is CASSSHGQGTDTQYF. Written as DNA, the CDR3 is TGCGCCAGCAGCTCCCACGGACAGGGCACAGATACGCAGTATTTT.

This clonotype was recorded a few times. The V gene is TRBV6-5, the J gene TRBJ2-2; D is ambiguous. V shed 0 bases and J shed 1 base, with 3 bases lying between them. From germline, CDR1 is MNHEY and CDR2 SVGAGI. The CDR3 has 14 amino acids. This chain's CDR3 is CASSYSGNTGELFF. CDR3 bases: TGTGCCAGCAGTTACTCAGGGAACACCGGGGAGCTGTTTTTT.

This clonotype was observed a handful of times. This chain links TRBV7-9 with TRBJ2-1; D not certain. Trimming removed 0 bases from V and 10 bases from J, with 4 bases in between. Germline V gene data show CDR1 as SEHNR and CDR2 as FQNEAQ (reference sequence). The CDR3 contains 11 residues. The CDR3 loop is CASSLAGEQFF. Here the CDR3 DNA reads TGTGCCAGCAGCTTAGCGGGCGAGCAGTTCTTC.

Many counts were recorded for this clonotype. The rearrangement joins TRBV4-1 to TRBJ2-1; D is unresolved. Trimming stripped 3 bases from V and 5 bases from J, with 11 bases between. Germline CDR1 and CDR2: MGHRA and YSYEKL. This CDR3 region has 14 residues. The CDR3 bases are TGCGCCAGCAGCCATCCGCTTGTGAACAATGAGCAGTTCTTC. Translated: CASSHPLVNNEQFF.

This clonotype was detected only a few times. The chain recombines TRBV12-3 or TRBV12-4 with TRBJ2-4; D is uncertain. This CDR3 is 12 amino acids long. V lost 1 base and J lost 7, with 5 bases in between. The CDR3 reads CASSLVSNIQYF. The CDR3 DNA reads as TGTGCCAGCAGTTTAGTCAGTAACATTCAGTACTTC.

This clonotype turned up a few times. The chain combines TRBV12-3 or TRBV12-4 with TRBJ1-1; tentatively, D is TRBD1 (5 bases). V was trimmed by 6 bases and J by 6 bases, leaving 20 bases between them. The CDR3 length is 15 residues. The CDR3 sequence: CASRPRAGRRAEAFF. CDR3 bases: TGTGCCAGCAGACCTCGAGCAGGGAGGAGGGCTGAAGCTTTCTTT.

The rearrangement uses TRBV5-1 and TRBJ2-1, with 12 bases fitting TRBD2. The CDR3 spans 19 residues. With 0 bases clipped from V and 4 bases from J, the junction kept 11 bases outside the gene matches. Germline CDR1 is SGHRS and CDR2 is YFSETQ. CDR3 sequence: CASSLVRLAGAYFYNEQFF. The DNA of the CDR3 is TGCGCCAGCAGCTTGGTGAGACTAGCGGGGGCCTATTTTTACAATGAGCAGTTCTTC.